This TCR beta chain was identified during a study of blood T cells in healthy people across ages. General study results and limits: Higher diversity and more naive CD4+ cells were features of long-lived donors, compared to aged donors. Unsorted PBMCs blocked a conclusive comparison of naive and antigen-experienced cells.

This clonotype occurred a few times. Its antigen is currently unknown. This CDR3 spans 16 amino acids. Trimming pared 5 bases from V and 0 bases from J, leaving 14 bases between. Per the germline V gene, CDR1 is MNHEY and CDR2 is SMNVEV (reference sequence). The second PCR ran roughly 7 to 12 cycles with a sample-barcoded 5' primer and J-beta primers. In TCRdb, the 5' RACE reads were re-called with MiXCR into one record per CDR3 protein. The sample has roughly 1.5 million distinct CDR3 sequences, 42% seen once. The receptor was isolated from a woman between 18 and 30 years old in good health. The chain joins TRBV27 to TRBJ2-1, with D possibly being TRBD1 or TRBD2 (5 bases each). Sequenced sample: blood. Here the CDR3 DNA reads TGTGCCAGCAGTATCGAGGGACGATACTCCTACAATGAGCAGTTCTTC. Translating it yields CASSIEGRYSYNEQFF.